The 29 T cell receptor beta chains in this list originate from one sample, sequenced in a study of blood T cell repertoires in COVID-19. The repertoire was sequenced with immunoSEQ multiplex PCR; TCRdb's copy has only in-frame clones and lacks some. The sample shows around 35,000 clones, more than 90% of them seen only once. Sequences were obtained from peripheral blood. Every receptor here comes from a human donor in a cohort sampled during active COVID-19.

The chain combines TRBV28 with TRBJ2-1; D is perhaps TRBD2 (5 bases). This CDR3 comprises 11 residues. The V gene's germline CDR1 is MDHEN and CDR2 SYDVKM. V dropped 4 bases and J dropped 12 bases, with 10 bases sitting between them. The chain's CDR3 is CASSSARGQFF. CDR3 nucleotide sequence: TGTGCCAGCAGTTCGGCCCGGGGGCAGTTCTTC.

This chain connects TRBV4-2 to TRBJ1-4, with unresolved D. Germline CDR1 LGHNA, CDR2 YNFKEQ. V gave up 2 bases and J gave up 5 bases, with 9 bases separating them. CDR3 length: 14 amino acids. The CDR3 nucleotides are TGTGCCAGCAGCCAACTGGGCGCGAATGAAAAACTGTTTTTT. Translated, it gives CASSQLGANEKLFF.

The chain links TRBV6-2 or TRBV6-3 to TRBJ1-5, with D possibly being TRBD1 (6 bases). Trimming removed 0 bases at V and 5 bases at J, with 8 bases between. The CDR3 is made up of 14 amino acids. Germline V gene data show CDR1 as MNHEY and CDR2 as SVGEGT. CDR3 loop: CASSYSGGHQPQHF. The CDR3 nucleotides are TGTGCCAGCAGTTACTCGGGGGGGCATCAGCCCCAGCATTTT.

This chain connects TRBV9 to TRBJ1-6; a possible D gene is TRBD1 (5 bases). Trimming left V 3 bases short and J 6 bases short, with 13 bases between. Per germline, CDR1 SGDLS and CDR2 YYNGEE. This CDR3 has 15 amino acids. The CDR3 DNA follows: TGTGCCAGCAGCGCAGTCTACGGGGGTAATTCACCCCTCCACTTT. Its protein is CASSAVYGGNSPLHF.

The J gene is TRBJ1-3, the V gene TRBV7-6; unclear D gene. Germline V gives CDR1 SGHVS, CDR2 FNYEAQ. V was pared by 1 base and J by 0 bases, with 7 bases between. The CDR3 covers 15 residues. In DNA form, the CDR3 reads TGTGCCAGCAGCTTAGGGGCGAGCTCTGGAAACACCATATATTTT. Translated: CASSLGASSGNTIYF.

This clone showed up just a few times. The chain couples TRBV11-3 to TRBJ2-7; 7 positions agree with TRBD1. This CDR3 has 15 amino acids. Germline CDR1 reads SGHNT; CDR2 reads YENEEA. With V trimmed by 2 bases and J by 2 bases, 6 bases remained unmatched. The DNA of the CDR3 is TGTGCCAGCAGCTTAAGGACAGGAGATCCCTACGAGCAGTACTTC. Its translation: CASSLRTGDPYEQYF.

The V and J genes are TRBV6-2 or TRBV6-3 and TRBJ2-3, with a weak D call TRBD1 (6 bases). The CDR3 sequence is 17 residues long. The V gene's germline CDR1 is MNHEY and CDR2 SVGEGT. V lost 3 bases to trimming and J lost 3 bases, with 19 bases between them. This CDR3 reads CASSYSLTGGRTDTQYF. In DNA form, the CDR3 reads TGTGCCAGCAGTTATTCCCTGACAGGCGGCAGGACAGATACGCAGTATTTT.

This rearrangement joins TRBV5-1 to TRBJ2-2; possible D gene TRBD2, 5 bases. Trimming took 2 bases from V and 1 from J, leaving 9 bases between them. The CDR3 length is 15 residues. The V gene's germline CDR1 is SGHRS and CDR2 YFSETQ. This chain's CDR3 is CASSLRGLNTGELFF. CDR3 sequence (DNA): TGCGCCAGCAGCTTAAGAGGGCTGAACACCGGGGAGCTGTTTTTT.

The V call is TRBV7-9, the J call TRBJ2-7, with a tentative D call TRBD2 (6 bases). With 2 bases removed from V and 3 bases from J, the gap between germline ends came to 17 bases. The CDR3 runs 16 residues. The germline V gene encodes CDR1 SEHNR and CDR2 FQNEAQ (reference sequence). CDR3 residues: CASSLTVGGPGYEQYF. In DNA form, the CDR3 reads TGTGCCAGCAGCTTAACTGTAGGAGGGCCGGGCTACGAGCAGTACTTC.

This clone showed up just once. The chain links TRBV27 to TRBJ1-2; 8 bases are shared with TRBD1. With V trimmed by 2 bases and J by 1 base, 15 bases remained unmatched. The CDR3 runs 19 residues. Per the germline V gene, CDR1 is MNHEY and CDR2 is SMNVEV (reference sequence). As DNA, the CDR3 is TGTGCCAGCAGTTTAGGGGCCGGGACAGGAATTGGAAGTAACTATGGCTACACCTTC. Its protein is CASSLGAGTGIGSNYGYTF.

The chain is built from TRBV5-8 and TRBJ2-5; 16 nucleotides match TRBD2. J lost 11 bases, V lost 3 bases, and 4 bases had no gene match. The germline gives CDR1 SGHTS, CDR2 YDEGEE. The CDR3 length is 14 residues. CDR3 sequence reads: CASSSGLAGGSQYF. The DNA for the CDR3 is TGTGCCAGCAGCTCGGGACTAGCGGGAGGGTCGCAGTACTTC.

This clone is deemed medium-sized. The rearrangement uses TRBV4-2 and TRBJ2-7; a weak D match, TRBD1 (6 bases). Germline lookup yields CDR1 LGHNA and CDR2 YNFKEQ. CDR3 length: 15 residues. Trimming left V 0 bases short and J 4 bases short, with 13 bases between. CDR3 sequence reads: CASSQDGGPGYEQYF. CDR3 DNA sequence: TGTGCCAGCAGCCAAGATGGGGGCCCAGGGTACGAGCAGTACTTC.

This chain connects TRBV7-2 to TRBJ1-5; 7 bases are shared with TRBD1. The CDR3 contains 14 residues. V dropped 3 bases and J dropped 5; count of bases not matched to a gene: 4. Germline CDR1 and CDR2: SGHTA and FQGNSA. The CDR3 here is CASSFRDSYQPQHF. The CDR3 DNA reads TGTGCCAGCAGCTTCCGGGACAGCTATCAGCCCCAGCATTTT.

The gene calls are TRBV5-4 and TRBJ2-7; 10 bases line up with TRBD1. The germline gives CDR1 SGHNT, CDR2 YYREEE (reference sequence). This CDR3 is built from 14 residues. V gave up 5 bases and J gave up 2 bases; unmatched junction bases: 4. In DNA form, the CDR3 reads TGTGCCAGCAGTCCCGGGACAGGGGCCTACGAGCAGTACTTC. Protein product: CASSPGTGAYEQYF.

The V call is TRBV12-3 or TRBV12-4, the J call TRBJ2-7; possibly TRBD1 for D (6 bases). Trimming stripped 6 bases from V and 6 bases from J, with 15 bases between. The CDR3 totals 13 residues. In DNA, the CDR3 is TGTGCCAGCAGGTTCGCAGGGGTACGCGAGCAGTACTTC. Amino acid sequence: CASRFAGVREQYF.

The chain's CDR3 is CAWSVSPSTDTQYF. The DNA for the CDR3 is TGTGCCTGGAGTGTTAGCCCTAGCACAGATACGCAGTATTTT. The rearrangement joins TRBV30 to TRBJ2-3, with unresolved D. Deletions cut 0 bases from V and 0 bases from J, with 7 bases between. This CDR3 is 14 amino acids long. Germline V lookup: CDR1 GTSNPN, CDR2 SVGIG (reference sequence).

The rearrangement joins TRBV29-1 to TRBJ2-7, with a possible D match to TRBD1 (6 bases). The CDR3 contains 13 residues. The germline gives CDR1 SQVTM, CDR2 ANQGSEA. V was shortened by 6 bases and J by 0 bases, with 12 bases between the two germline ends. CDR3: CSVPGTYSYEQYF. The DNA of the CDR3 is TGCAGCGTCCCCGGGACATACTCCTACGAGCAGTACTTC.

The CDR3 spells CASSSRDLRGTEAFF. In nucleotides, the CDR3 is TGTGCCAGTAGTTCTCGGGACCTGCGGGGGACTGAAGCTTTCTTT. The chain couples TRBV19 to TRBJ1-1, with D possibly matching TRBD1 (5 bases). Germline V CDR1 and CDR2: LNHDA, SQIVND (reference sequence). The CDR3 is 15 amino acids. Trimming took 5 bases from V and 5 from J, leaving 18 bases between them.

This chain uses TRBV23-1 with TRBJ2-7; the match to TRBD1 covers 9 bases. Being an ORF, TRBV23-1 has a function that is uncertain. V dropped 6 bases and J dropped 2; count of bases not matched to a gene: 14. This CDR3 contains 17 residues. CDR3: CASSDKDRDREAYEQYF. As DNA, the CDR3 is TGCGCCAGCAGCGATAAGGACCGGGACAGGGAGGCCTACGAGCAGTACTTC.

The chain joins TRBV7-2 to TRBJ1-1; no firm D call. Per the germline V gene, CDR1 is SGHTA and CDR2 is FQGNSA. V was clipped by 2 bases and J by 1 base, with 8 bases between them. The CDR3 sequence is 14 residues long. CDR3 DNA sequence: TGTGCCAGCAGCTTACTCCCAGAGAACACTGAAGCTTTCTTT. Translated: CASSLLPENTEAFF. Using reference TRBV7-2 and TRBJ1-1 for the parts outside the CDR3, the full variable domain is GAGVSQSPSNKVTEKGKDVELRCDPISGHTALYWYRQSLGQGLEFLIYFQGNSAPDKSGLPSDRFSAERTGGSVSTLTIQRTQQEDSAVYLCASSLLPENTEAFFGQGTRLTVV.

V gene TRBV19 combines with J gene TRBJ1-1; D is possibly TRBD1 (6 bases). The CDR3 is made up of 14 amino acids. Between the trimmed V and J ends, which lost 3 bases and 4 bases, there was a span of 12 bases. Germline CDR1 LNHDA, CDR2 SQIVND (reference sequence). The CDR3 sequence: CASSIGGPVTEAFF. CDR3 bases: TGTGCCAGTAGTATCGGGGGGCCGGTCACTGAAGCTTTCTTT.

The V gene is TRBV28, the J gene TRBJ1-4, with TRBD1 identical over 10 bases. V trimming: 0 bases; J trimming: 5 bases; junction bases outside the gene matches: 0. The CDR3 runs to 15 residues. The germline CDR1 and CDR2 sequences are MDHEN and SYDVKM. In DNA, the CDR3 is TGTGCCAGCAGTTTATGGGACAGGGGGAATGAAAAACTGTTTTTT. Translating gives CASSLWDRGNEKLFF.

The chain has TRBV29-1 and TRBJ1-3; perhaps TRBD1 as D (5 bases). The CDR3 totals 13 residues. Per the germline V gene, CDR1 is SQVTM and CDR2 is ANQGSEA. The V end lost 2 bases, the J end lost 2 bases, and 7 bases lay between the germline ends. The CDR3 is CSVELGPGNTIYF. The CDR3 DNA sequence: TGCAGCGTTGAATTGGGGCCTGGAAACACCATATATTTT.

The gene calls are TRBV27 and TRBJ2-5, with unresolved D. The CDR3 is 14 amino acids. Germline V gives CDR1 MNHEY, CDR2 SMNVEV (reference sequence). Trimming pared 6 bases from V and 5 bases from J, leaving 16 bases between. DNA for the CDR3: TGTGCCAGCAGCCCTAACTCGGTAATGGAGACCCAGTACTTC. Protein sequence: CASSPNSVMETQYF.

This chain uses TRBV5-8 with TRBJ1-5; D uncertain. The germline V gene has CDR1 SGHTS and CDR2 YDEGEE. V lost 6 bases to trimming and J lost 5 bases, with 15 bases between them. There are 14 residues in the CDR3. CDR3 residues: CASTPLGWDQPQHF. In DNA form, the CDR3 reads TGTGCCAGCACCCCCCTGGGCTGGGATCAGCCCCAGCATTTT.

Written as DNA, the CDR3 is TGTGCCAGCAGTCCCCCGGGAGCGGGAGGAAATGAGCAGTTCTTC. Amino acid sequence: CASSPPGAGGNEQFF. This chain connects TRBV28 to TRBJ2-1, with TRBD2 identical over 9 bases. Germline CDR1 MDHEN, CDR2 SYDVKM. The CDR3 contains 15 residues. Trimming took 5 bases from V and 7 from J; bases not matched to a gene: 9.

The chain uses TRBV25-1 and TRBJ1-2; 11 nucleotides line up with TRBD1. CDR1 and CDR2 (germline): MGHDK, SYGVNS. The CDR3 contains 14 residues. V trimming: 4 bases; J trimming: 6 bases; junction bases outside the gene matches: 4. The CDR3 DNA is TGTGCCAGCAGTGCGGACAGGGGGCTTAATGGCTACACCTTC. This gives the protein CASSADRGLNGYTF.

The rearrangement links TRBV27 to TRBJ2-5, with 12 bases lining up with TRBD2. CDR1 is MNHEY, CDR2 SMNVEV, per germline (reference sequence). Trimming took 5 bases from V and 5 from J; bases not matched to a gene: 6. This CDR3 has 15 residues. The CDR3: CASSVTSGRTETQYF. The CDR3 DNA follows: TGTGCCAGCAGTGTCACTAGCGGGAGGACGGAGACCCAGTACTTC.

The CDR3 here is CASRTAGGLETQYF. CDR3 nucleotides: TGTGCCAGCAGGACCGCGGGAGGGCTGGAGACCCAGTACTTC. The rearrangement joins TRBV6-1 to TRBJ2-5; 9 positions agree with TRBD2. The ends lost 6 bases at V and 5 bases at J; junction bases unmatched: 7. The CDR3 runs to 14 residues. CDR1 and CDR2 (germline): MNHNS, SASEGT.